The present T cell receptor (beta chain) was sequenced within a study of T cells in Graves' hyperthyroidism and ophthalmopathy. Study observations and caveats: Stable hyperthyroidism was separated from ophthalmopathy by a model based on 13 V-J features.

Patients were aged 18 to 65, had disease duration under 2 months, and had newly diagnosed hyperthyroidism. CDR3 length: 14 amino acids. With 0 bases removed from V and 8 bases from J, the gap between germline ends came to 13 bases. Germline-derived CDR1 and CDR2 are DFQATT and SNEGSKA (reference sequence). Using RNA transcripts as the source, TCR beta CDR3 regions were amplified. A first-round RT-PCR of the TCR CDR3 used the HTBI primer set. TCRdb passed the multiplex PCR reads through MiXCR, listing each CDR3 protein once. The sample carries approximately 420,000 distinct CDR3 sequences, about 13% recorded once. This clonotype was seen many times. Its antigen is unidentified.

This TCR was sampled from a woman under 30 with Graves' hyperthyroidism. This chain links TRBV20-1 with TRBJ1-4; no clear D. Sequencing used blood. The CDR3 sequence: CSARDHAIREKLFF. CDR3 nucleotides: TGCAGTGCTAGAGATCATGCCATTCGGGAAAAACTGTTTTTT.